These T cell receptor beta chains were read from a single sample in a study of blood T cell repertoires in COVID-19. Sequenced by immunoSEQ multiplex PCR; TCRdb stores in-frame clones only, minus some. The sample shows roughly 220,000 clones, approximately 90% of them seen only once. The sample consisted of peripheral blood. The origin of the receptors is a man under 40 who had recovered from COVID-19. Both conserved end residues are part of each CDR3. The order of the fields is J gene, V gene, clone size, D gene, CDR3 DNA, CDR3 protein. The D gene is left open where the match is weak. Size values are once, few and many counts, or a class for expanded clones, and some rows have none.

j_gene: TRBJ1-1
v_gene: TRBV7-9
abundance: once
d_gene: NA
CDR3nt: TGTGCCAGCAGTACCCCGACAGTTTGGACTGAAGCTTTCTTT
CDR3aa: CASSTPTVWTEAFF

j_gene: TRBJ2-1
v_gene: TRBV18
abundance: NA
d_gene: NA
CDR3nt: TGTGCCAGCTCACCAAGGAGGAACACCTACAATGAGCAGTTCTTC
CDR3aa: CASSPRRNTYNEQFF

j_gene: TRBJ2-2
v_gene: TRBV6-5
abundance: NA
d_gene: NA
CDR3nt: TGTGCCAGCAGTTACAGTATCTTCGGTCCCGGGGAGCTGTTTTTT
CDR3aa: CASSYSIFGPGELFF

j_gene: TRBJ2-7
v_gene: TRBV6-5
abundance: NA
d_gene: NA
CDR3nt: TGTGCCAGCACCATGACAGGTAGCTCCTACGAGCAGTACTTC
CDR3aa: CASTMTGSSYEQYF

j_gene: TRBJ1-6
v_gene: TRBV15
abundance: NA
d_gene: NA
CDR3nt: TGTGCCACCAGCAGAGACTTGCGGGGGGGGGCCGGGTCACCCCTCCACTTT
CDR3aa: CATSRDLRGGAGSPLHF

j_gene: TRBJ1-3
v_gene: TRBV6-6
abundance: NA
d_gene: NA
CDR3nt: TGTGCCAGCAGTTACTCGAGAGCGGGCTTAGGAAACACCATATATTTT
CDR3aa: CASSYSRAGLGNTIYF

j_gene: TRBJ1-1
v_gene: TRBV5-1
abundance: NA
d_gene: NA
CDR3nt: TGCGCCAGCAGCTTGGCCAGTCCGAGGACTGAAGCTTTCTTT
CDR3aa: CASSLASPRTEAFF

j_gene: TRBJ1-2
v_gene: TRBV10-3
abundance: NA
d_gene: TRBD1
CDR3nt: TGTGCCATCAGTACCCTCAGGGGGAACTATGGCTACACCTTC
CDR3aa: CAISTLRGNYGYTF

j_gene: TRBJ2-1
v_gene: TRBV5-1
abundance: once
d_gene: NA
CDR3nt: TGCGCCAGCAGCTTCCGGCGCCAGGGGAAATACAATGAGCAGTTCTTC
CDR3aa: CASSFRRQGKYNEQFF

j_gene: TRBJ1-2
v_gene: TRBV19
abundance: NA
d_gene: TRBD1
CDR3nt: TGTGCCAGTAGCAGACAGGGCACCTATGGCTACACCTTC
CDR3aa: CASSRQGTYGYTF

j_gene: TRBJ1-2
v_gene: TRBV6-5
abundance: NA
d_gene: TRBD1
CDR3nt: TGTGCCAGCAGTCCGGGACAGGAAGGATATGGCTACACCTTC
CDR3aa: CASSPGQEGYGYTF

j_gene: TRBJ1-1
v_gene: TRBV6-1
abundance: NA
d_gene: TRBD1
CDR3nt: TGTGCCAGCAGGGAAGGGACAGGGAACACTGAAGCTTTCTTT
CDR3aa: CASREGTGNTEAFF

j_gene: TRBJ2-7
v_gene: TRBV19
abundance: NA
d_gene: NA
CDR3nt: TGTGCCAGTAGTACCCGACAGGATCTGTACTTC
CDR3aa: CASSTRQDLYF

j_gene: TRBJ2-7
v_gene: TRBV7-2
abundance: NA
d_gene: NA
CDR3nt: TGTGCCAGCAACCCCCAGGGGCAGTCCTCCTACGAGCAGTACTTC
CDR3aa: CASNPQGQSSYEQYF

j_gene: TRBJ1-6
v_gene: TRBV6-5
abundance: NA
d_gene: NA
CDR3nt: TGTGCCAGCAGCCGCGCGGAGGCAAATTCACCCCTCCACTTT
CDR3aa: CASSRAEANSPLHF

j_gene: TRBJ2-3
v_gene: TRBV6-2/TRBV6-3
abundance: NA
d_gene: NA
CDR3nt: TGTGCCAGCAGTTATCTTTCCCGTGATACGCAGTATTTT
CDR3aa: CASSYLSRDTQYF

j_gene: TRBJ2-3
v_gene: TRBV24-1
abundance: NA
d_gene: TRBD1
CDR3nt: TGTGCCACCAGTGACCCTAAATGGGCACAGGGGGCGAGGGATACGCAGTATTTT
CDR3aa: CATSDPKWAQGARDTQYF

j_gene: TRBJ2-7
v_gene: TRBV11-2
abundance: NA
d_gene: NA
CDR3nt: TGTGCCAGCAGCTCGTTGTCCTACGAGCAGTACTTC
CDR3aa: CASSSLSYEQYF

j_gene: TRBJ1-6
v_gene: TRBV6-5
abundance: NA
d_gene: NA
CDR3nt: TGTGCCTCCACCGAGAGCCGCAGGGCTAATTCACCCCTCCACTTT
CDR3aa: CASTESRRANSPLHF

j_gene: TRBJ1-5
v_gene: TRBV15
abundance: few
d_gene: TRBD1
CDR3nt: TGTGCCACCAGCAGACTGACAGGGCGGCAGCCCCAGCATTTT
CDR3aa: CATSRLTGRQPQHF

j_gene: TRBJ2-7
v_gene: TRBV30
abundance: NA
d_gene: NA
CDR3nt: TGTGCCTGGAGGGGCAATTATGCTGAGTACTTC
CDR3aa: CAWRGNYAEYF

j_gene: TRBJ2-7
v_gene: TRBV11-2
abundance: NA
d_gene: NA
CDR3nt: TGTGCCAGCAGCTTCGCTACCTACGAGCAGTACTTC
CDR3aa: CASSFATYEQYF

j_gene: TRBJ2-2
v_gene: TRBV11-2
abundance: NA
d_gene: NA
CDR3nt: TGTGCCGCCGGTCGGGGGAACACCGGGGAGCTGTTTTTT
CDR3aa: CAAGRGNTGELFF

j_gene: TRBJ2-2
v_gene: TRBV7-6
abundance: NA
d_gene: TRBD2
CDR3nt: TGTGCCAGCAGCTCCGGACTAGCGGGGGGGAACACCGGGGAGCTGTTTTTT
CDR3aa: CASSSGLAGGNTGELFF

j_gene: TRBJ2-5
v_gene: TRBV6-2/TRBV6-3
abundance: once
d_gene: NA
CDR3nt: TGTGCCAGCAGCAAAACATGGGAGACCCAGTACTTC
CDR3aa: CASSKTWETQYF

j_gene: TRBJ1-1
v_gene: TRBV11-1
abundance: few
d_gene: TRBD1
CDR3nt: TGTGCCAGCGCACAAGCAACCCGGGACAGCACTGAAGCTTTCTTT
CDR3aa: CASAQATRDSTEAFF

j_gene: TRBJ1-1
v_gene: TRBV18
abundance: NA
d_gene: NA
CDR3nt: TGTGCCAGCTCACCGGCCGGGAAGAGGACGAACACTGAAGCTTTCTTT
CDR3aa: CASSPAGKRTNTEAFF

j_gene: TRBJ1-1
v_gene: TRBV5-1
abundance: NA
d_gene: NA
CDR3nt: TGCGCCAGCAGCTTGGGCAGGGTAGGCACTGAAGCTTTCTTT
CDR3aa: CASSLGRVGTEAFF

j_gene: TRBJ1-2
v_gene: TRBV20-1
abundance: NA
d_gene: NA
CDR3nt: TGCAGTGCTAGGGCTTATGGCTACACCTTC
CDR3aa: CSARAYGYTF

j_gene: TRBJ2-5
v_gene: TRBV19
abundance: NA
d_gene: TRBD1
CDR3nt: TGTGCCAGTAGTATTGGACAGGGGCAAGAGACCCAGTACTTC
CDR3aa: CASSIGQGQETQYF

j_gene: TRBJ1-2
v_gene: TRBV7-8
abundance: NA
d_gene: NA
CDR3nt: TGTGCCAGCGGGGGGGCGGTGCCTCGGGCCTATAACTATGGCTACACCTTC
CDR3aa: CASGGAVPRAYNYGYTF

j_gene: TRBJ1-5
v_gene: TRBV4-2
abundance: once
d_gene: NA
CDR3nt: TGTGCCAGCAGCCAGGGGACTGTCGATAGCAATCAGCCCCAGCATTTT
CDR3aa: CASSQGTVDSNQPQHF

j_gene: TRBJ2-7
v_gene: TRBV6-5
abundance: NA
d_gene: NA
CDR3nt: TGTGCCAGCAGACAGTGGGGGCCCCGCTCCTACGAGCAGTACTTC
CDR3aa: CASRQWGPRSYEQYF

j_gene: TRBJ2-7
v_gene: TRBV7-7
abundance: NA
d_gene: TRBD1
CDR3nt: TGTGCCAGCAGCCTAGCCCTGGGACAGTCCTACGAGCAGTACTTC
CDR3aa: CASSLALGQSYEQYF

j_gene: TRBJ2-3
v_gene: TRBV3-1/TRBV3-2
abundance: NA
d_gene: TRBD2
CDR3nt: TGTGCCAGCAGCCAGACTAGCGGGGGGGCAGGGGATACGCAGTATTTT
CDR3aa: CASSQTSGGAGDTQYF

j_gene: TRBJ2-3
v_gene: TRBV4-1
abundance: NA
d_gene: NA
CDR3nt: TGCGCCAGCAGCCAAGGGACTATCACTTCAGGGGGTACGCAGTATTTT
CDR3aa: CASSQGTITSGGTQYF

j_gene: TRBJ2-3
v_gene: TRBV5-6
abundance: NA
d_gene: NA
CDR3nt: TGTGCCAGCAGCTTTATCAGGGCCCCCGATACGCAGTATTTT
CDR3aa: CASSFIRAPDTQYF

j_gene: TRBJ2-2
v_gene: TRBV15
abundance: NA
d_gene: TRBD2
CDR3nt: TGTGCCACCAGCTTATTCGGGGGGGACACCGGGGAGCTGTTTTTT
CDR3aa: CATSLFGGDTGELFF

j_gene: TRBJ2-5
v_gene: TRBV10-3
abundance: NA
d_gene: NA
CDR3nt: TGTGCCATCAGTGTAGAGGGAAGAGGGTTCCAAGAGACCCAGTACTTC
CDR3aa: CAISVEGRGFQETQYF

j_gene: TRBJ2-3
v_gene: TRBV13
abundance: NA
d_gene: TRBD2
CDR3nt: TGTGCCAGCACCCCCGGGGAGCGGGGGGGCACAGATACGCAGTATTTT
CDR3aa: CASTPGERGGTDTQYF

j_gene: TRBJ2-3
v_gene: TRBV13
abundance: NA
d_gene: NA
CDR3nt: TGTGCCAGCAGCTTAGCCCCCCAGGGAAGGGTCACAGATACGCAGTATTTT
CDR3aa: CASSLAPQGRVTDTQYF

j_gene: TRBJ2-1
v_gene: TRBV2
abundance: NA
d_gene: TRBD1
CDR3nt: TGTGCCAGCAGCGGACAGGGGGTTTTCAATGAGCAGTTCTTC
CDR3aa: CASSGQGVFNEQFF

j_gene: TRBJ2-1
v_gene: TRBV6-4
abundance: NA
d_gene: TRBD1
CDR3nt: TGTGCCAGCAGTGTCCGACAGGGGAGGTACAATGAGCAGTTCTTC
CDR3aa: CASSVRQGRYNEQFF

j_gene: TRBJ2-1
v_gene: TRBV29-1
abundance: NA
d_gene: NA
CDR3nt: TGCAGCGTTCGGGGGGGGACAGGGTCCAACAATGAGCAGTTCTTC
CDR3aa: CSVRGGTGSNNEQFF

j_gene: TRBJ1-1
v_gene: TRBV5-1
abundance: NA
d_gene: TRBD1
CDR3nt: TGCGCCAGCAGCCCAAATACAGGGGCGAACACTGAAGCTTTCTTT
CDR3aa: CASSPNTGANTEAFF

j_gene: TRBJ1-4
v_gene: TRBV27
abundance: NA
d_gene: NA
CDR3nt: TGTGCCAGCAGTCGTCCCGGGACAACCGGTGAAAAACTGTTTTTT
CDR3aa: CASSRPGTTGEKLFF

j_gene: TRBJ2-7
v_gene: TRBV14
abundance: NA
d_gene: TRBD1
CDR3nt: TGTGCCAGCAGCCAAGTCAGGACAGGGGCCGAGCAGTACTTC
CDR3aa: CASSQVRTGAEQYF

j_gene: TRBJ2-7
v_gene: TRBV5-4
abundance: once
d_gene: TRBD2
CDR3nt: TGTGCCAGCAGCCCTGGACTAGCGGTGACTTCCTACGAGCAGTACTTC
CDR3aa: CASSPGLAVTSYEQYF

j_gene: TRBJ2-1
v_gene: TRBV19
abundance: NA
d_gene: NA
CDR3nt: TGTGCCAGTAGAGACGACCTAGACAATGAGCAGTTCTTC
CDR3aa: CASRDDLDNEQFF

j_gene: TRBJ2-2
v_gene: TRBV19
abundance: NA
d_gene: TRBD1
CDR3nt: TGTGCCAGTACTTCCGGGACAGGGGTCGTCACCGGGGAGCTGTTTTTT
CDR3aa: CASTSGTGVVTGELFF

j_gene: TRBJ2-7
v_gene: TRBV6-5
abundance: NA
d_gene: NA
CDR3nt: TGTGCCAGCAGTTACTCGAGTAGGGGCTACGAGCAGTACTTC
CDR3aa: CASSYSSRGYEQYF